One T cell receptor (beta chain) is described in this entry. The sample belongs to a study of beta chain features in type 1 diabetes. V lost 0 bases and J lost 2; bases outside the gene matches: 8. The CDR3 extends over 17 amino acids. Germline CDR1 reads LGHNA; CDR2 reads YSLEER. Expressed TCRB transcripts were sequenced, since all the RNA that had been isolated was reverse transcribed. Generated by immunoSEQ multiplex PCR, the TCRdb table keeps only in-frame clones and is missing some. The sample lists about 900,000 clones, under 20% occurring once. The receptor's source is a woman in her late teens or twenties in good health. Sequences were obtained from naive CD4+ T cells from blood. The V gene is TRBV4-3, the J gene TRBJ1-1; 8 nucleotides agree with TRBD1. CDR3 nucleotide sequence: TGCGCCAGCAGCCAAGATGCAGGGGGCGTCTTCAACACTGAAGCTTTCTTT. Protein: CASSQDAGGVFNTEAFF.